These 24 T cell receptor beta chains came from one sample sequenced in a study of metastatic and nonmetastatic thyroid tumors. Among the patients, none had received any treatment before thyroid surgery. TCRdb re-called the PCR reads via MiXCR. The sample comprises 30,000 to 40,000 clones, over 12% of which are singletons, and under 20% rests with the top ten. The sequencing sample was made of blood. These receptor sequences come from a male donor with papillary thyroid cancer or a benign thyroid nodule (not recorded which). Some clones in this sample may be carry-over from other donors' samples.

This clone was detected ten times or more. The genes are TRBV18 and TRBJ2-2; D remains unclear. Trimming pared 0 bases from V and 6 bases from J, leaving 8 bases between. Germline lookup yields CDR1 KGHSH and CDR2 LQKENI. The CDR3 sequence is 14 residues long. The chain's CDR3 is CASSPPTGAGELFF. In DNA, the CDR3 is TGTGCCAGCTCACCACCCACCGGCGCCGGGGAGCTGTTTTTT. The full variable domain, in which reference TRBV18 and TRBJ2-2 provide the parts outside the CDR3, is NAGVMQNPRHLVRRRGQEARLRCSPMKGHSHVYWYRQLPEEGLKFMVYLQKENIIDESGMPKERFSAEFPKEGPSILRIQQVVRGDSAAYFCASSPPTGAGELFFGEGSRLTVL.

Turning to this clone: The conserved phenylalanine or tryptophan normally closing the CDR3 is absent here, so this likely arose from a read error. The J gene is TRBJ1-2, the V gene TRBV28; a weak D match, TRBD1 (6 bases). CDR1 is MDHEN and CDR2 is SYDVKM in the germline V gene. V lost 6 bases, J lost 8 bases, and 13 bases lay in between. The CDR3 contains 12 residues. Here the CDR3 reads CASSQGLGGYTL. The CDR3 DNA is TGTGCCAGCAGCCAGGGGTTAGGCGGCTACACCCTC.

This clone was seen at least ten times. The chain joins TRBV19 to TRBJ2-5; D is possibly TRBD1 or TRBD2 (5 bases each). V was shortened by 1 base and J by 7 bases, with 16 bases between the two germline ends. Germline V gives CDR1 LNHDA, CDR2 SQIVND (reference sequence). The CDR3 is 15 amino acids. The CDR3 loop is CASSIGDGAGGTQYF. DNA for the CDR3: TGTGCCAGTAGTATAGGAGACGGGGCAGGAGGGACCCAGTACTTC.

This clone was seen a handful of times. This clone may be a read error of a much larger clone one base away. The J gene is TRBJ2-5, the V gene TRBV4-3; TRBD2 aligns across 9 bases. Germline V gene data show CDR1 as LGHNA and CDR2 as YSLEER. The CDR3 sequence is 16 residues long. The chain's CDR3 is CASSPGAGGSGENQYF. Written as DNA, the CDR3 is TGCGCCAGCAGCCCCGGAGCGGGAGGTTCAGGAGAGAACCAGTACTTC.

This clone was seen a few times. The chain has TRBV10-2 and TRBJ1-1; TRBD1 aligns across 9 bases. The CDR3 totals 15 residues. V dropped 0 bases and J dropped 11; count of bases not matched to a gene: 10. Per germline, CDR1 WSHSY and CDR2 SAAADI. DNA of the CDR3: TGCGCCAGCAGTGAGTCATGGGGACAGGGAGTGTATGCTTTCTTT. Translation gives CASSESWGQGVYAFF.

In its sample, this clone was seen many times. This rearrangement joins TRBV4-1 to TRBJ2-1; TRBD1 aligns across 8 bases. The CDR3 has 15 residues. Per the germline V gene, CDR1 is MGHRA and CDR2 is YSYEKL. J lost 7 bases, V lost 0 bases, and 5 bases had no gene match. CDR3 residues: CASSQEDRVRNEQFF. The CDR3 DNA reads TGCGCCAGCAGCCAAGAGGACAGGGTGCGGAATGAGCAGTTCTTC.

This clone has ten or more counts. The V call is TRBV27, the J call TRBJ2-2, with D perhaps TRBD1 or TRBD2 (5 bases each). This CDR3 spans 16 amino acids. Germline V gene data show CDR1 as MNHEY and CDR2 as SMNVEV (reference sequence). The V and J ends lost 4 bases and 7 bases respectively, with 19 bases between them. The CDR3 sequence: CASSSPSRGLGGELFF. CDR3 bases: TGTGCCAGCAGTTCTCCCTCCCGGGGCCTGGGCGGGGAGCTGTTTTTT.

There are many counts of this clone. The V and J genes are TRBV10-3 and TRBJ2-1; 9 bases map to TRBD2. This CDR3 is 14 amino acids long. Germline CDR1 ENHRY, CDR2 SYGVKD. The V segment lost 6 bases and the J segment 6 bases; nucleotides outside the gene matches: 6. CDR3 DNA sequence: TGTGCCATCAGCGCCGGGACTAGCATCAATGAGCAGTTCTTC. Its protein is CAISAGTSINEQFF.

This clone occurred many times. The genes are TRBV19 and TRBJ2-5; TRBD1 agrees at 8 bases. From germline, CDR1 is LNHDA and CDR2 SQIVND (reference sequence). The CDR3 covers 15 residues. V lost 6 bases, J lost 2 bases, and 8 bases stayed unmatched. DNA of the CDR3: TGTGCCAGTAGGAAGACAGGGGTGGCGCAAGAGACCCAGTACTTC. Amino acids: CASRKTGVAQETQYF.

This clone was observed at least ten times. The J gene is TRBJ2-7, the V gene TRBV10-1, with 8 positions matching TRBD2. The CDR3 has 14 residues. Germline CDR1 is WNHNN and CDR2 is SYGVQD (reference sequence). With 5 bases clipped from V and 4 bases from J, the junction kept 7 bases outside the gene matches. The CDR3 DNA sequence: TGCGCCAGCAGTAAGGGACTAGGAGAATACGAGCAGTACTTC. It encodes CASSKGLGEYEQYF.

This clone was recorded many times. The chain recombines TRBV6-1 with TRBJ1-1, with a possible D match to TRBD1 (5 bases). V lost 6 bases, J lost 5 bases, and 7 bases lay in between. Germline loops: CDR1 MNHNS, CDR2 SASEGT. The CDR3 sequence is 11 residues long. CDR3 DNA sequence: TGTGCCAGCAGAGACAGTACTGAAGCTTTCTTT. As protein: CASRDSTEAFF.

This clone was seen repeatedly, ten times or more. J is TRBJ2-1 and V is TRBV27; D might be TRBD1 or TRBD2, each matching 5 bases. The V end was cut by 5 bases, the J end by 10 bases, with 21 bases between. Germline CDR1 is MNHEY and CDR2 is SMNVEV (reference sequence). The CDR3 loop spans 15 amino acids. The CDR3 protein is CASSLTGPGFSEQFF. CDR3 in DNA: TGTGCCAGCAGTCTAACGGGACCTGGTTTTTCAGAGCAGTTCTTC.

The chain combines TRBV19 with TRBJ1-4; D possibly corresponds to TRBD1 (6 bases). Germline assignment: CDR1 LNHDA and CDR2 SQIVND (reference sequence). The length of the CDR3 is 14 residues. CDR3 loop: CGSTRAGAEEKLFF. The CDR3 DNA reads TGTGGGAGTACCCGGGCGGGGGCCGAAGAAAAACTGTTTTTT.

This clone was found many times. The chain carries TRBV10-2 and TRBJ2-7, with 10 bases matching TRBD2. Trimming at V came to 6 bases and at J to 2 bases, leaving 4 bases not matched to a gene. CDR3 length: 14 residues. CDR1 WSHSY and CDR2 SAAADI come from the germline V gene. The CDR3 DNA reads as TGCGCCAGCAGAGGCCTAGCGGGGGCCTACGAGCAGTACTTC. The encoded protein is CASRGLAGAYEQYF.

This clone was detected ten times or more. The chain employs TRBV27 and TRBJ2-7; maybe TRBD2 (6 bases). Germline loops: CDR1 MNHEY, CDR2 SMNVEV (reference sequence). The V end was cut by 3 bases, the J end by 2 bases, with 11 bases between. This CDR3 is 14 amino acids long. This chain's CDR3 is CASSLVRGAYEQYF. CDR3 in DNA: TGTGCCAGCAGTTTGGTGCGGGGTGCCTACGAGCAGTACTTC.

This clone was detected many times. The CDR3 DNA reads as TGTGCCTGTATGTACAGGGGGCACTCCTACGAGCAGTACTTC. It codes for CACMYRGHSYEQYF. The J gene is TRBJ2-7, the V gene TRBV30; TRBD1 matches 9 bases. Looked up from germline, CDR1 is GTSNPN and CDR2 is SVGIG (reference sequence). The CDR3 covers 14 residues. V gave up 6 bases and J gave up 0 bases; unmatched junction bases: 6.

This clone was recorded at least ten times. The V gene is TRBV2, the J gene TRBJ2-1; TRBD2 matches at 10 bases. V trimming: 2 bases; J trimming: 7 bases; junction bases outside the gene matches: 8. The CDR3 totals 16 residues. CDR1 is SNHLY, CDR2 FYNNEI, per germline. For the CDR3, the DNA is TGTGCCAGCAGTGAAAGGCTAGCGGGAGTGGGGAATGAGCAGTTCTTC. It codes for CASSERLAGVGNEQFF. Combining the CDR3 with reference TRBV2 and TRBJ2-1 gives the whole variable domain EPEVTQTPSHQVTQMGQEVILRCVPISNHLYFYWYRQILGQKVEFLVSFYNNEISEKSEIFDDQFSVERPDGSNFTLKIRSTKLEDSAMYFCASSERLAGVGNEQFFGPGTRLTVL.

This clone occurred many times. The chain employs TRBV10-3 and TRBJ2-7, with D maybe TRBD1 (6 bases). The CDR3 extends over 13 amino acids. Germline assignment: CDR1 ENHRY and CDR2 SYGVKD. V was cut by 5 bases and J by 0 bases, with 8 bases left in between. The CDR3 is CAISRDISYEQYF. The CDR3 DNA is TGTGCCATCAGTCGGGACATCTCCTACGAGCAGTACTTC.

This clone has at least ten counts. The chain uses TRBV11-1 and TRBJ2-3, with TRBD1 matching over 7 bases. This CDR3 spans 18 amino acids. The germline gives CDR1 SGHAT, CDR2 FQDESV (reference sequence). J lost 0 bases, V lost 4 bases, and 13 bases had no gene match. The CDR3 DNA follows: TGTGCCAGCAGCTCGACAGGGCGAAAGACTGCTAGCACAGATACGCAGTATTTT. This gives the protein CASSSTGRKTASTDTQYF.

This clone has a count of ten or more. The chain couples TRBV3-1 to TRBJ2-1; D is unclear. Trimming pared 0 bases from V and 0 bases from J, leaving 6 bases between. This CDR3 has 15 amino acids. Germline V lookup: CDR1 LGHDT, CDR2 YNNKEL (reference sequence). The CDR3, as DNA: TGTGCCAGCAGCCAAGATTACAGCTCCTACAATGAGCAGTTCTTC. Its protein product is CASSQDYSSYNEQFF.

This clone was detected many times. This chain uses TRBV3-1 with TRBJ1-2; D might be TRBD1 (5 bases). This CDR3 comprises 13 residues. V shed 4 bases and J shed 8 bases, with 14 bases lying between them. The germline V gene has CDR1 LGHDT and CDR2 YNNKEL (reference sequence). CDR3 coding DNA: TGTGCCAGCAGCCCCATAGAAAGGGGAGGCTACACCTTC. It specifies CASSPIERGGYTF.

This clone was seen ten or more times. V and J are TRBV3-1 and TRBJ2-1; 14 bases line up with TRBD2. The CDR3 loop spans 17 amino acids. Trimming removed 0 bases from V and 6 bases from J; junction bases left unmatched: 4. Germline CDR1 is LGHDT and CDR2 is YNNKEL (reference sequence). The CDR3: CASSQEGTSGSSNEQFF. CDR3 DNA: TGTGCCAGCAGCCAAGAAGGGACTAGCGGGAGTTCCAATGAGCAGTTCTTC.

At least ten counts were recorded for this clone. The chain is built from TRBV20-1 and TRBJ2-1, with D tentatively TRBD1 (6 bases). The germline gives CDR1 DFQATT, CDR2 SNEGSKA (reference sequence). V lost 6 bases to trimming and J lost 9 bases, with 21 bases between them. The length of the CDR3 is 14 residues. CDR3 protein: CSAPQGFGVPEQFF. In DNA, the CDR3 is TGCAGTGCCCCGCAGGGGTTTGGAGTGCCTGAGCAGTTCTTC.

This sequence joins TRBV6-9 and TRBJ2-3, with 8 bases identical to TRBD1. The V gene end was trimmed by 4 bases and the J gene end by 15 bases; junction bases not matched to a gene: 12. Germline assignment: CDR1 MNHGY and CDR2 SVAAGI. The CDR3 spans 13 residues. CDR3: CASSLQGVDTLYF. The DNA of the CDR3 is TGTGCCAGCAGTTTACAGGGGGTTGATACGCTCTATTTT.